Given below is one TCR beta chain in context. This sample was included in a study of blood T cell repertoires in COVID-19. This table comes from immunoSEQ multiplex PCR, and its TCRdb copy is limited to in-frame clones, with some not included. The top ten hold about 6.7% of the sample, which has approximately 60,000 clones, about 86% seen once. After removal of 1 base from V and 4 bases from J, the junction contained 10 bases not matched to a gene. Germline lookup yields CDR1 SGHVS and CDR2 FNYEAQ. The CDR3 is 17 amino acids. The rearrangement links TRBV7-6 to TRBJ2-7; 10 bases map to TRBD2. This clonotype was sampled from a human donor in a cohort sampled during active COVID-19. Sequenced sample: peripheral blood. CDR3 sequence: CASSLGGAGGQKYEQYF. In DNA form, the CDR3 reads TGTGCCAGCAGCTTAGGCGGAGCGGGAGGGCAAAAATACGAGCAGTACTTC.